The next 17 T cell receptor beta chains were all read from a single sample in a study of blood T cell repertoires in COVID-19. Sequencing was performed with immunoSEQ multiplex PCR; in TCRdb, only in-frame clones are kept and a portion is missing. The sample includes about 82,000 clones, roughly 80% of them seen just once. Sequenced: peripheral blood. These receptors came from a woman aged 40 to 50 with active or convalescent COVID-19.

This chain links TRBV14 with TRBJ1-2, with D possibly being TRBD1 (5 bases). This CDR3 contains 17 residues. V gave up 1 base and J gave up 4 bases, with 19 bases separating them. Germline lookup yields CDR1 SGHDN and CDR2 FVKESK. CDR3 DNA sequence: TGTGCCAGCAGCCAAGGAGTAATTGTCACAGGAGCCTATGGCTACACCTTC. This encodes CASSQGVIVTGAYGYTF.

The chain joins TRBV4-3 to TRBJ1-4; D is undetermined. The CDR3 contains 13 residues. Germline CDR1 is LGHNA and CDR2 is YSLEER. Trimming shortened V by 4 bases and J by 4 bases, and 7 bases separated the two germline ends. The CDR3 sequence is CASSLGGNEKLFF. For the CDR3, the DNA is TGCGCCAGCAGCCTAGGCGGTAATGAAAAACTGTTTTTT.

The gene calls are TRBV5-1 and TRBJ1-1; D is possibly TRBD1 (6 bases). V lost 3 bases to trimming and J lost 2 bases, with 14 bases between them. The CDR3 is 15 amino acids. CDR1 and CDR2 from the germline V gene are SGHRS and YFSETQ. CDR3 residues: CASSSNYRANTEAFF. CDR3 nucleotides: TGCGCCAGCAGCTCAAACTACAGGGCTAACACTGAAGCTTTCTTT.

The chain recombines TRBV19 with TRBJ2-2; no firm D call. Trimming pared 3 bases from V and 3 bases from J, leaving 2 bases between. Germline V CDR1 and CDR2: LNHDA, SQIVND (reference sequence). The CDR3 has 12 residues. The CDR3 DNA sequence: TGTGCCAGTAGTATCTACACCGGGGAGCTGTTTTTT. It is translated as CASSIYTGELFF. The full variable domain, completed using reference TRBV19 and TRBJ2-2, is DGGITQSPKYLFRKEGQNVTLSCEQNLNHDAMYWYRQDPGQGLRLIYYSQIVNDFQKGDIAEGYSVSREKKESFPLTVTSAQKNPTAFYLCASSIYTGELFFGEGSRLTVL.

The rearrangement uses TRBV12-3 or TRBV12-4 and TRBJ1-1; 7 bases align to TRBD1. CDR3 length equals 12 residues. With 5 bases clipped from V and 4 bases from J, the junction kept 1 base outside the gene matches. The CDR3 is CASSRTGTEAFF. As DNA, the CDR3 is TGTGCCAGCAGTCGGACAGGCACTGAAGCTTTCTTT.

This clone has only one observation. V usage is TRBV11-2 and J usage is TRBJ2-7; TRBD2 matches at 8 bases. Germline values: CDR1 SGHAT, CDR2 FQNNGV. J lost 6 bases, V lost 5 bases, and 6 bases had no gene match. The CDR3 loop spans 13 amino acids. The CDR3 sequence: CASSSGLAGEQYF. Here the CDR3 DNA reads TGTGCCAGCAGCAGTGGACTAGCTGGCGAGCAGTACTTC.

The CDR3 protein is CAIKDRGGYEQYF. In DNA, the CDR3 is TGTGCCATCAAGGACAGGGGGGGCTACGAGCAGTACTTC. The V gene is TRBV10-3, the J gene TRBJ2-7; 10 bases match TRBD1. Germline CDR1 is ENHRY and CDR2 is SYGVKD. The CDR3 totals 13 residues. Trimming took 7 bases from V and 3 from J; bases not matched to a gene: 3.

This clone appeared a single time. The chain has TRBV30 and TRBJ2-7, with 8 bases matching TRBD1. Trimming cost V 0 bases and J 9 bases; bases outside gene matches: 10. Per the germline V gene, CDR1 is GTSNPN and CDR2 is SVGIG (reference sequence). The CDR3 length is 14 residues. The DNA for the CDR3 is TGTGCCTGGAGTGTAGGGTTTGGACAGGGAGGGCAGTACTTC. Residues: CAWSVGFGQGGQYF. Using reference TRBV30 and TRBJ2-7 for the parts outside the CDR3, the full variable domain is SQTIHQWPATLVQPVGSPLSLECTVEGTSNPNLYWYRQAAGRGLQLLFYSVGIGQISSEVPQNLSASRPQDRQFILSSKKLLLSDSGFYLCAWSVGFGQGGQYFGPGTRLTVT.

A few counts support this clone. V is TRBV5-5 and J is TRBJ1-2; D might be TRBD1 (5 bases). V gave up 4 bases and J gave up 2 bases, with 12 bases separating them. This CDR3 comprises 14 residues. The germline V gene has CDR1 SGHKS and CDR2 YYEKEE (reference sequence). CDR3 region: CASSDGGVNYGYTF. As DNA, the CDR3 is TGTGCCAGCAGCGATGGGGGGGTGAACTATGGCTACACCTTC.

This sequence joins TRBV4-3 and TRBJ1-6; 7 bases fit TRBD1. This CDR3 spans 15 amino acids. Germline V gives CDR1 LGHNA, CDR2 YSLEER. V was pared by 2 bases and J by 5 bases, with 3 bases of the junction left unmatched. This chain's CDR3 is CASSQQGDDNSPLHF. The CDR3 region has the DNA TGCGCCAGCAGCCAACAGGGGGATGATAATTCACCCCTCCACTTT.

The CDR3 bases are TGTGCCAGCAGCTTAGGCAGGGGAGATCAGCCCCAGCATTTT. Translated: CASSLGRGDQPQHF. This chain uses TRBV7-2 with TRBJ1-5, with a weak D call TRBD1 (6 bases). The CDR3 consists of 14 residues. V was pared by 1 base and J by 5 bases, with 9 bases between. CDR1 and CDR2 (germline): SGHTA, FQGNSA.

The J gene is TRBJ1-1, the V gene TRBV3-1 (or the pseudogene TRBV3-2), with 8 bases lining up with TRBD1. From germline, CDR1 is LGHDT and CDR2 YNNKEL (reference sequence). Trimming at V came to 4 bases and at J to 1 base, leaving 11 bases not matched to a gene. The CDR3 consists of 17 residues. CDR3 DNA: TGTGCCAGCAGCCTAAGGACAGGGAGGTCGAAGAACACTGAAGCTTTCTTT. Its translation: CASSLRTGRSKNTEAFF.

The chain recombines TRBV4-3 with TRBJ2-7; D gene unclear. CDR1 is LGHNA and CDR2 is YSLEER in the germline V gene. The CDR3 is 14 amino acids. The V end lost 0 bases, the J end lost 3 bases, and 9 bases lay between the germline ends. DNA of the CDR3: TGCGCCAGCAGCCAAGAGTACGGGTTCTACGAGCAGTACTTC. Translating gives CASSQEYGFYEQYF.

The rearrangement joins TRBV18 to TRBJ1-2; no firm D call. V was clipped by 0 bases and J by 0 bases, with 8 bases between them. There are 15 residues in the CDR3. From germline, CDR1 is KGHSH and CDR2 LQKENI. CDR3 protein: CASSPPGRTNYGYTF. Written as DNA, the CDR3 is TGTGCCAGCTCACCACCGGGCAGAACTAACTATGGCTACACCTTC.

This chain links TRBV25-1 with TRBJ2-1; D remains unclear. Germline loops: CDR1 MGHDK, CDR2 SYGVNS. There are 14 residues in the CDR3. V lost 5 bases and J 6 bases, leaving 14 bases between the germline ends. DNA of the CDR3: TGTGCCAGCAGTACAAGCACTCCTAGCAATGAGCAGTTCTTC. Residues: CASSTSTPSNEQFF.

In this sample, this clone is medium-sized (0.01 to 0.1%). The V call is TRBV7-8, the J call TRBJ2-2; possibly TRBD2 for D (5 bases). With 6 bases removed from V and 3 bases from J, the gap between germline ends came to 14 bases. Germline CDR1 SGHVS, CDR2 FQNEAQ. The CDR3 spans 15 residues. The CDR3 DNA sequence: TGTGCCAGCAGACAGACGGTGAGGGACACCGGGGAGCTGTTTTTT. Translation: CASRQTVRDTGELFF.

The chain uses TRBV7-3 and TRBJ2-6; D remains unclear. Trimming stripped 2 bases from V and 2 bases from J, with 10 bases between. The CDR3 has 16 residues. Germline assignment: CDR1 SGHTA and CDR2 FQGTGA. The CDR3 region is CASSLGSVAGANVLTF. DNA of the CDR3: TGTGCCAGCAGCTTAGGTTCGGTCGCTGGGGCCAACGTCCTGACTTTC.